Sequencing of this T cell receptor (beta chain) was carried out in a study of T cell responses to AZD1222 COVID-19 vaccine. Study-level results: Reports say nearly half of spike-specific TCRs go after unmutated variant regions. The study sampled repertoires only after the peak T cell response. CD4 TCRs associated with vaccination spanned spike, dominating at 160-218 and 743-854.

The assay was immunoSEQ multiplex PCR, and TCRdb's table has in-frame clones only and misses some. The sample consists of 100,000 to 120,000 clones, around 90% of them appearing once. Whether given at about 4 or about 12 weeks, second doses were pooled. Worth noting for this clone: Its cognate antigen is unknown.

Per germline, CDR1 WNHNN and CDR2 SYGVQD (reference sequence). The ends were cut back, 11 bases at V and 6 bases at J, with 11 bases in the middle. This CDR3 has 10 amino acids. The chain links TRBV10-1 to TRBJ2-7; maybe TRBD1 (6 bases). Specimen: peripheral blood, collected 28 days after the second AZD1222 dose. This TCR was recovered from an adult who received the AZD1222 COVID-19 vaccine. CDR3 coding DNA: TGCGCCTGGAGAGGGGGCGAGCAGTACTTC. Amino acids: CAWRGGEQYF.